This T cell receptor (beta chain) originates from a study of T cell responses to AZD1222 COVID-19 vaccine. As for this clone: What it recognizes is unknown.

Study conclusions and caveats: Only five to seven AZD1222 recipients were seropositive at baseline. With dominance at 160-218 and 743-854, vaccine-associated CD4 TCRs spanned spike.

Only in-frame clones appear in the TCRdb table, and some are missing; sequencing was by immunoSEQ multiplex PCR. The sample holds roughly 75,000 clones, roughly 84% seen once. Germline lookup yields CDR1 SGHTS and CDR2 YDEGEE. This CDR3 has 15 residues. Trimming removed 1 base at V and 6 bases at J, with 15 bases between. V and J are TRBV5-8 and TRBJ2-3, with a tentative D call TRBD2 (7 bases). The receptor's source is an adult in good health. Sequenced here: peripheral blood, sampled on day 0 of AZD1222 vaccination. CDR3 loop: CASSLFGGPGDTQYF. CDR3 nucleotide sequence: TGTGCCAGCAGCTTGTTCGGGGGGCCTGGGGATACGCAGTATTTT.